The source of this TCR beta chain is a study of T cells after yellow fever vaccination. TCRdb processed the 5' RACE reads anew with MiXCR; each CDR3 protein has one entry. The profile shows 300,000 to 350,000 distinct CDR3 sequences, roughly 7.5% of them singletons. The germline V gene encodes CDR1 SGHAT and CDR2 FQNNGV. This CDR3 is built from 19 residues. V dropped 1 base and J dropped 0 bases, with 20 bases sitting between them. This clonotype was counted only a few times. This chain links TRBV11-2 with TRBJ2-3; maybe TRBD1 (6 bases). The TCR was taken from a man aged 18 to 29 who received the YFV17D yellow fever vaccine. Sequenced material: PBMCs, taken about 41 days after the first yellow fever vaccination. CDR3 DNA: TGTGCCAGCAGCTTAGTATCCCGGACAGACGACGAAAGCACAGATACGCAGTATTTT. Encoded protein: CASSLVSRTDDESTDTQYF.